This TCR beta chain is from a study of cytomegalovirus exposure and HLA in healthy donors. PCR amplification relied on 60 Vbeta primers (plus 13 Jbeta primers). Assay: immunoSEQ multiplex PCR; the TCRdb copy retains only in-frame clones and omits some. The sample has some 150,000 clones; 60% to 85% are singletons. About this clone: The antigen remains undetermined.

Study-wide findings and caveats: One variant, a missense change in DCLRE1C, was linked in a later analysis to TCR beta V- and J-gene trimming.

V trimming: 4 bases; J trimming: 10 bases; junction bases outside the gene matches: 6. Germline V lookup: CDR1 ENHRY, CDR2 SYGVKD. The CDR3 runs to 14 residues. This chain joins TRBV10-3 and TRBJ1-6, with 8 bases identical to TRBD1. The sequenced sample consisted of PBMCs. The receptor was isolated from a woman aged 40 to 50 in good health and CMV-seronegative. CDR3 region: CAISGQGTGSPLHF. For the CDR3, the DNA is TGTGCCATCAGTGGACAGGGGACGGGATCACCCCTCCACTTT.